This is a list of T cell receptor beta chains from one sample in a study of CD8 T cells in ankylosing spondylitis. Via MiXCR, TCRdb re-called the 5' RACE reads, giving one row per CDR3 protein. The sample lists approximately 25,000 distinct CDR3 sequences, under 3% seen once, with 6.5% to 9.5% in the top ten. Sequenced material: blood, either unsorted or a sorted T cell fraction (not recorded which). The receptors stem from a female donor with ankylosing spondylitis or in good health (not recorded which). The CDR3 runs from the conserved cysteine through the conserved F or W. The D gene is left open where the match is weak. Only some rows state a clone size, as once, few, many or a class for expanded clones.

d_gene: NA
abundance: medium-sized
v_gene: TRBV9
j_gene: TRBJ2-7
CDR3aa: CASSGQLGGPYEQYF
CDR3nt: TGTGCCAGCAGCGGACAACTAGGAGGGCCCTACGAGCAGTACTTC

d_gene: TRBD2
abundance: many
v_gene: TRBV9
j_gene: TRBJ2-1
CDR3aa: CASSVDLAGVHEQFF
CDR3nt: TGTGCCAGCAGCGTAGACCTAGCGGGAGTTCATGAGCAGTTCTTC

d_gene: NA
abundance: many
v_gene: TRBV9
j_gene: TRBJ1-1
CDR3aa: CASSVAPGDTEAFF
CDR3nt: TGTGCCAGCAGCGTAGCGCCAGGGGACACTGAAGCTTTCTTT

d_gene: NA
abundance: NA
v_gene: TRBV28
j_gene: TRBJ2-2
CDR3aa: CASRGGGTSNTGELFFF
CDR3nt: NA

d_gene: NA
abundance: many
v_gene: TRBV9
j_gene: TRBJ2-1
CDR3aa: CASSNRDNSYNEQFF
CDR3nt: TGTGCCAGCAGCAACCGGGACAACTCCTACAATGAGCAGTTCTTC

d_gene: NA
abundance: many
v_gene: TRBV9
j_gene: TRBJ1-2
CDR3aa: CASSVGGTVVGYTF
CDR3nt: TGTGCCAGCAGCGTAGGAGGGACGGTGGTTGGCTACACCTTC

d_gene: NA
abundance: many
v_gene: TRBV9
j_gene: TRBJ2-2
CDR3aa: CASSVVPRVLTGELFF
CDR3nt: TGTGCCAGCAGCGTGGTACCGAGGGTCCTCACCGGGGAGCTGTTTTTT

d_gene: NA
abundance: many
v_gene: TRBV9
j_gene: TRBJ2-5
CDR3aa: CASSVDRGGTETQYF
CDR3nt: TGTGCCAGCAGCGTAGATAGGGGTGGGACAGAGACCCAGTACTTC

d_gene: TRBD1
abundance: few
v_gene: TRBV9
j_gene: TRBJ1-3
CDR3aa: CASSLTGTGGGNTIYF
CDR3nt: TGTGCCAGCAGCCTAACCGGGACAGGGGGTGGAAACACCATATATTTT

d_gene: NA
abundance: NA
v_gene: TRBV9
j_gene: TRBJ1-2
CDR3aa: CASSGGGGPAIRYTF
CDR3nt: TGTGCCAGCAGCGGAGGGGGTGGACCCGCTATACGCTACACCTTC

d_gene: TRBD2
abundance: many
v_gene: TRBV9
j_gene: TRBJ2-5
CDR3aa: CASSVGGLAGASETQYF
CDR3nt: TGTGCCAGCAGCGTAGGTGGCCTAGCGGGGGCGTCAGAGACCCAGTACTTC

d_gene: TRBD2
abundance: many
v_gene: TRBV9
j_gene: TRBJ2-7
CDR3aa: CASSVGGGTHSYEQYF
CDR3nt: TGTGCCAGCAGCGTAGGGGGGGGGACCCACTCCTACGAGCAGTACTTC

d_gene: TRBD1
abundance: many
v_gene: TRBV9
j_gene: TRBJ1-4
CDR3aa: CASSPPPGQANEKLFF
CDR3nt: TGTGCCAGCAGCCCCCCCCCGGGACAGGCAAATGAAAAACTGTTTTTT

d_gene: TRBD1
abundance: many
v_gene: TRBV9
j_gene: TRBJ2-5
CDR3aa: CASSPPPLGQQETQYF
CDR3nt: TGTGCCAGCAGCCCCCCCCCCTTGGGACAGCAAGAGACCCAGTACTTC

d_gene: TRBD1
abundance: many
v_gene: TRBV9
j_gene: TRBJ2-2
CDR3aa: CASAQAGQGSGELFF
CDR3nt: TGTGCCAGCGCACAAGCTGGACAGGGTTCCGGGGAGCTGTTTTTT

d_gene: TRBD2
abundance: many
v_gene: TRBV9
j_gene: TRBJ2-1
CDR3aa: CASSYSGTSGGYNEQFF
CDR3nt: TGTGCCAGCAGCTATAGCGGGACTAGCGGGGGATACAATGAGCAGTTCTTC

d_gene: NA
abundance: many
v_gene: TRBV9
j_gene: TRBJ1-1
CDR3aa: CASSPSIGHNTEAFF
CDR3nt: TGTGCCAGCAGCCCCTCTATTGGCCATAACACTGAAGCTTTCTTT

d_gene: NA
abundance: many
v_gene: TRBV9
j_gene: TRBJ2-2
CDR3aa: CASGLSGNTGELFF
CDR3nt: TGTGCCAGCGGGTTGTCGGGGAACACCGGGGAGCTGTTTTTT

d_gene: TRBD1
abundance: few
v_gene: TRBV9
j_gene: TRBJ1-1
CDR3aa: CASSSQLQGETEAFF
CDR3nt: TGTGCCAGCAGCTCCCAGCTTCAGGGGGAAACTGAAGCTTTCTTT

d_gene: TRBD2
abundance: many
v_gene: TRBV9
j_gene: TRBJ2-1
CDR3aa: CASSVGTSGHEQFF
CDR3nt: TGTGCCAGCAGCGTTGGGACTAGTGGCCATGAGCAGTTCTTC

d_gene: NA
abundance: many
v_gene: TRBV9
j_gene: TRBJ1-4
CDR3aa: CASSRDPNEKLFF
CDR3nt: TGTGCCAGCAGCCGGGACCCAAATGAAAAACTGTTTTTT

d_gene: NA
abundance: many
v_gene: TRBV9
j_gene: TRBJ1-1
CDR3aa: CASSVGWGKNTEAFF
CDR3nt: TGTGCCAGCAGCGTAGGATGGGGCAAGAACACTGAAGCTTTCTTT

d_gene: NA
abundance: many
v_gene: TRBV9
j_gene: TRBJ2-7
CDR3aa: CASSASGLGSYEQYF
CDR3nt: TGTGCCAGCAGCGCGTCGGGACTTGGCTCCTACGAGCAGTACTTC

d_gene: NA
abundance: NA
v_gene: TRBV9
j_gene: TRBJ1-5
CDR3aa: CASSVGMGNQPQHF
CDR3nt: TGTGCCAGCAGCGTCGGAATGGGCAATCAGCCCCAGCATTTT

d_gene: NA
abundance: many
v_gene: TRBV9
j_gene: TRBJ2-7
CDR3aa: CASSPTGGNEQYF
CDR3nt: TGTGCCAGCAGCCCGACCGGGGGTAACGAGCAGTACTTC

d_gene: TRBD2
abundance: many
v_gene: TRBV9
j_gene: TRBJ2-3
CDR3aa: CASSERTSGSSDTQYF
CDR3nt: TGTGCCAGCAGCGAACGGACTAGCGGGAGTTCGGATACGCAGTATTTT

d_gene: NA
abundance: many
v_gene: TRBV9
j_gene: TRBJ2-7
CDR3aa: CASSPGQTLEQYF
CDR3nt: TGTGCCAGTTCACCGGGACAAACCCTCGAGCAGTACTTC

d_gene: TRBD1
abundance: many
v_gene: TRBV9
j_gene: TRBJ2-6
CDR3aa: CASSTSTGAGANVLTF
CDR3nt: TGTGCCAGCAGCACCTCGACAGGGGCTGGGGCCAACGTCCTGACTTTC

d_gene: NA
abundance: medium-sized
v_gene: TRBV9
j_gene: TRBJ2-2
CDR3aa: CASSLGPANTGELFF
CDR3nt: TGTGCCAGCAGCTTGGGACCTGCGAACACCGGGGAGCTGTTTTTT

d_gene: TRBD1
abundance: many
v_gene: TRBV9
j_gene: TRBJ2-2
CDR3aa: CASSVTGQGALTGELFF
CDR3nt: TGTGCCAGCAGCGTGACCGGACAGGGGGCGCTGACCGGGGAGCTGTTTTTT

d_gene: NA
abundance: many
v_gene: TRBV9
j_gene: TRBJ1-1
CDR3aa: CASSSAENTEAFF
CDR3nt: TGTGCCAGCAGCTCGGCAGAGAACACTGAAGCTTTCTTT

d_gene: NA
abundance: many
v_gene: TRBV9
j_gene: TRBJ1-2
CDR3aa: CASSVDRTGDYGYTF
CDR3nt: TGTGCCAGCAGCGTAGACAGGACCGGGGACTATGGCTACACCTTC

d_gene: NA
abundance: many
v_gene: TRBV9
j_gene: TRBJ1-1
CDR3aa: CASSPLGGFGTEAFF
CDR3nt: TGTGCCAGCAGCCCACTAGGAGGGTTTGGGACTGAAGCTTTCTTT

d_gene: NA
abundance: many
v_gene: TRBV9
j_gene: TRBJ2-1
CDR3aa: CASSVGRENEQFF
CDR3nt: TGTGCCAGCAGCGTAGGCAGGGAGAATGAGCAGTTCTTC

d_gene: NA
abundance: NA
v_gene: TRBV9
j_gene: TRBJ2-3
CDR3aa: CASSVAVSSTDTQYF
CDR3nt: TGTGCCAGCAGCGTAGCGGTTAGTTCCACAGATACGCAGTATTTT

d_gene: NA
abundance: many
v_gene: TRBV9
j_gene: TRBJ1-2
CDR3aa: CASSASLKPVELPYGYTF
CDR3nt: TGTGCCAGCAGCGCCAGTTTAAAGCCGGTGGAACTACCCTATGGCTACACCTTC

d_gene: NA
abundance: many
v_gene: TRBV9
j_gene: TRBJ2-1
CDR3aa: CASSGEMGGGDNEQFF
CDR3nt: TGTGCCAGCAGCGGGGAGATGGGGGGCGGGGACAATGAGCAGTTCTTC

d_gene: NA
abundance: many
v_gene: TRBV9
j_gene: TRBJ1-2
CDR3aa: CASSVSLRDGYTF
CDR3nt: TGTGCCAGCAGCGTCTCTCTGAGGGATGGCTACACCTTC

d_gene: NA
abundance: many
v_gene: TRBV9
j_gene: TRBJ1-5
CDR3aa: CASSVQDGSNQPQHF
CDR3nt: TGTGCCAGCAGCGTACAGGACGGTAGCAATCAGCCCCAGCATTTT

d_gene: NA
abundance: many
v_gene: TRBV9
j_gene: TRBJ2-3
CDR3aa: CASSVGPAGFSTDTQYF
CDR3nt: TGTGCCAGCAGCGTAGGTCCGGCAGGGTTCAGCACAGATACGCAGTATTTT

d_gene: NA
abundance: many
v_gene: TRBV9
j_gene: TRBJ1-2
CDR3aa: CASSGDGGRANYGYTF
CDR3nt: TGTGCCAGCAGCGGAGATGGGGGCCGAGCTAACTATGGCTACACCTTC

d_gene: NA
abundance: many
v_gene: TRBV9
j_gene: TRBJ1-6
CDR3aa: CASSVDKTSPLHF
CDR3nt: TGTGCCAGCAGCGTCGACAAGACTTCACCCCTCCACTTT

d_gene: TRBD1
abundance: many
v_gene: TRBV9
j_gene: TRBJ2-4
CDR3aa: CASSLRTGMENIQYF
CDR3nt: TGTGCCAGCAGCCTCCGGACAGGGATGGAAAACATTCAGTACTTC

d_gene: NA
abundance: many
v_gene: TRBV9
j_gene: TRBJ2-1
CDR3aa: CASSVEVTGLQFF
CDR3nt: TGTGCCAGCAGCGTAGAAGTGACAGGCCTACAGTTCTTC

d_gene: NA
abundance: many
v_gene: TRBV9
j_gene: TRBJ2-3
CDR3aa: CASSPEPSRGAWDTQYF
CDR3nt: TGTGCCAGCAGCCCCGAACCCTCTAGGGGGGCTTGGGATACGCAGTATTTT

d_gene: TRBD2
abundance: many
v_gene: TRBV9
j_gene: TRBJ2-5
CDR3aa: CASSVTGTSAGETQYF
CDR3nt: TGTGCCAGCAGCGTTACCGGGACTAGCGCGGGTGAGACCCAGTACTTC

d_gene: NA
abundance: medium-sized
v_gene: TRBV9
j_gene: TRBJ2-2
CDR3aa: CASSADYTGELFF
CDR3nt: TGTGCCAGCAGCGCTGACTACACCGGGGAGCTGTTTTTT

d_gene: NA
abundance: few
v_gene: TRBV9
j_gene: TRBJ2-3
CDR3aa: CASSPHGGEDTQYF
CDR3nt: TGTGCCAGCAGCCCCCATGGAGGGGAAGATACGCAGTATTTT

d_gene: NA
abundance: many
v_gene: TRBV9
j_gene: TRBJ2-2
CDR3aa: CASSPTRPNTGELFF
CDR3nt: TGTGCCAGCAGCCCGACTAGGCCGAACACCGGGGAGCTGTTTTTT

d_gene: NA
abundance: many
v_gene: TRBV9
j_gene: TRBJ2-2
CDR3aa: CASSVARGLGGVGTGELFF
CDR3nt: TGTGCCAGCAGCGTAGCTCGCGGTTTGGGGGGCGTGGGCACCGGGGAGCTGTTTTTT

d_gene: NA
abundance: many
v_gene: TRBV9
j_gene: TRBJ2-5
CDR3aa: CASSRGVGETQYF
CDR3nt: TGTGCCAGCAGCCGCGGCGTTGGTGAGACCCAGTACTTC

d_gene: NA
abundance: many
v_gene: TRBV9
j_gene: TRBJ2-1
CDR3aa: CASSVTGISYNEQFF
CDR3nt: TGTGCCAGCAGCGTTACAGGAATCTCCTACAATGAGCAGTTCTTC

d_gene: TRBD2
abundance: many
v_gene: TRBV9
j_gene: TRBJ2-3
CDR3aa: CASSVAGARNPDTQYF
CDR3nt: TGTGCCAGCAGCGTCGCGGGAGCTCGCAATCCGGATACGCAGTATTTT

d_gene: NA
abundance: many
v_gene: TRBV9
j_gene: TRBJ2-6
CDR3aa: CASSQNRAGANVLTF
CDR3nt: TGTGCCAGCAGCCAGAACAGGGCTGGGGCCAACGTCCTGACTTTC

d_gene: TRBD2
abundance: many
v_gene: TRBV9
j_gene: TRBJ2-2
CDR3aa: CASSVPPGGTVTGELFF
CDR3nt: TGTGCCAGCAGCGTACCCCCCGGGGGGACCGTCACCGGGGAGCTGTTTTTT